The 13 T cell receptor beta chains reported below all come from one sample, sequenced in a study of regulatory T cells in long-lasting Graves disease. The time point was: newly diagnosed GD, antithyroid drugs for less than 3 months. Construction of the TCR library relied on RNA isolated from PBMCs. Libraries of TCR beta came from iRepertoire HTBI primers plus Arm-PCR of CDR3 regions. MiXCR, applied by TCRdb to the multiplex PCR reads, yields one record per CDR3 protein. The sample lists roughly 520,000 distinct CDR3 sequences, 12% occurring once. The sample also formed part of further work on T cells in Graves' hyperthyroidism and ophthalmopathy.

The sequences come from peripheral blood mononuclear cells (PBMCs), collected at new diagnosis, from a patient treated with antithyroid drugs. These receptor sequences come from a woman aged 25-40 years with Graves disease.

This clonotype has ten or more counts. The V call is TRBV7-2, the J call TRBJ2-7; D may match TRBD1 or TRBD2 (5 bases each). V was trimmed by 1 base and J by 2 bases, leaving 9 bases between them. The CDR3 runs to 14 residues. Germline CDR1 and CDR2: SGHTA and FQGNSA. The chain's CDR3 is CASSLGGAPYEQYF. The CDR3 DNA reads as TGTGCCAGCAGCTTAGGAGGGGCCCCCTACGAGCAGTACTTC.

This chain uses TRBV19 with TRBJ2-3; unclear D gene. Germline-derived CDR1 and CDR2 are LNHDA and SQIVND (reference sequence). Trimming shortened V by 2 bases and J by 4 bases, and 16 bases separated the two germline ends. This CDR3 has 16 amino acids. Here the CDR3 DNA reads TGTGCCAGTAGTATAACAATCTGGCCCTACCCAGATACGCAGTATTTT. Amino acids: CASSITIWPYPDTQYF.

At least ten counts were recorded for this clonotype. Here the CDR3 reads CASSQPGLVVWKQFF. DNA of the CDR3: TGTGCCAGCAGTCAACCAGGACTAGTAGTATGGAAGCAGTTCTTC. This chain links TRBV6-2 or TRBV6-3 with TRBJ2-1; 7 bases agree with TRBD2. Trimming at V came to 5 bases and at J to 11 bases, leaving 15 bases not matched to a gene. This CDR3 is built from 15 residues. Germline CDR1 and CDR2: MNHEY and SVGEGT.

The chain links TRBV7-9 to TRBJ1-1, with D unresolved. The CDR3 sequence is 12 residues long. Looked up from germline, CDR1 is SEHNR and CDR2 is FQNEAQ (reference sequence). V gave up 5 bases and J gave up 5 bases, with 9 bases separating them. CDR3 in amino acids: CASSHAGTEAFF. CDR3 DNA: TGTGCCAGCAGCCACGCGGGGACTGAAGCTTTCTTT.

Remarks on this clonotype: A read error may explain this, as a much larger clone is one base away. The rearrangement uses TRBV20-1 and TRBJ2-1, with D perhaps matching TRBD2 (5 bases). CDR3 length equals 15 residues. CDR1 and CDR2 (germline): DFQATT, SNEGSKA (reference sequence). The CDR3 coding sequence is TGCAGTGCTGCCGACCCACGCGCTAGCCTCGAGACCCAGCACTTC. Translation: CSAADPRASLETQHF.

This clonotype occurred many times. The V and J genes are TRBV7-3 and TRBJ2-3, with D perhaps TRBD1 (5 bases). Trimming shortened V by 5 bases and J by 4 bases, and 13 bases separated the two germline ends. Germline loops: CDR1 SGHTA, CDR2 FQGTGA. The CDR3 has 14 amino acids. The CDR3 here is CASSPTKGPDTQYF. The DNA for the CDR3 is TGTGCCAGCAGCCCGACGAAGGGGCCAGATACGCAGTATTTT.

This clonotype was counted at least ten times. The rearrangement joins TRBV5-1 to TRBJ2-3; tentatively, D is TRBD1 (6 bases). Germline values: CDR1 SGHRS, CDR2 YFSETQ. This CDR3 is 16 amino acids long. Trimming cost V 4 bases and J 0 bases, with 15 bases left between them. CDR3 protein: CASSAAQGGSTDTQYF. CDR3 in DNA: TGCGCCAGCAGCGCCGCACAGGGTGGTAGCACAGATACGCAGTATTTT.

The table lists this clonotype with many counts. V is TRBV19 and J is TRBJ1-1; the D gene is possibly TRBD1 (5 bases). Germline CDR1 reads LNHDA; CDR2 reads SQIVND (reference sequence). With 8 bases removed from V and 3 bases from J, the gap between germline ends came to 19 bases. The CDR3 spans 15 residues. The CDR3 region is CASRSEVAGHTEAFF. The DNA of the CDR3 is TGTGCCAGTCGCTCTGAGGTCGCGGGGCACACTGAAGCTTTCTTT.

This clonotype was seen repeatedly, ten times or more. The gene calls are TRBV11-1 and TRBJ1-1; D call uncertain. This CDR3 is 16 amino acids long. Germline CDR1 is SGHAT and CDR2 is FQDESV (reference sequence). V was cut by 2 bases and J by 5 bases, with 18 bases left in between. The CDR3 protein is CASSLMGGSWATEAFF. The CDR3 DNA sequence: TGTGCCAGCAGCTTAATGGGAGGGTCGTGGGCGACTGAAGCTTTCTTT. The full variable domain, with the rest looked up from reference TRBV11-1 and TRBJ1-1, is EAEVAQSPRYKITEKSQAVAFWCDPISGHATLYWYRQILGQGPELLVQFQDESVVDDSQLPKDRFSAERLKGVDSTLKIQPAELGDSAMYLCASSLMGGSWATEAFFGQGTRLTVV.

The chain couples TRBV7-9 to TRBJ2-3; 7 bases match TRBD2. Germline trimming cut 8 bases from V and 2 bases from J; bases unmatched to any gene: 7. Germline assignment: CDR1 SEHNR and CDR2 FQNEAQ (reference sequence). There are 14 residues in the CDR3. CDR3 loop: CASRASGITDTQYF. The CDR3 nucleotides are TGTGCCAGCCGGGCTAGCGGAATCACAGATACGCAGTATTTT.

This clonotype was recorded at least ten times. This chain uses TRBV2 with TRBJ2-7; D gene ambiguous. The CDR3 is 12 residues long. Trimming pared 7 bases from V and 7 bases from J, leaving 14 bases between. CDR1 is SNHLY and CDR2 is FYNNEI in the germline V gene. The CDR3 nucleotides are TGTGCCAGCAAAATCTCCCAGGCTGAGCAGTACTTC. Translating it yields CASKISQAEQYF.

On this clonotype itself: An end of the junction differs from the germline gene, which may be a read error. V is TRBV11-1 and J is TRBJ2-2; TRBD1 or TRBD2 may be the D gene (5 bases each). Germline V lookup: CDR1 SGHAT, CDR2 FQDESV (reference sequence). The CDR3 spans 13 residues. This CDR3 reads CASSSRVSRELSF. CDR3 sequence (DNA): TGTGCCAGCAGCTCGAGGGTTTCCAGGGAGCTGTCTTTT.

This clonotype has more than one count but fewer than ten. The chain uses TRBV29-1 and TRBJ1-2, with 8 bases fitting TRBD1. The CDR3 totals 18 residues. V was clipped by 5 bases and J by 3 bases; unmatched bases: 20. In germline, CDR1 is SQVTM, CDR2 ANQGSEA. CDR3 nucleotide sequence: TGCAGCGTTCCTAAGATGACAGGGGACTTCTTCGGTGACTATGGCTACACCTTC. It translates to CSVPKMTGDFFGDYGYTF.